A selection of T cell receptor beta chains follows, all from one sample in a study of T cell repertoires in cytomegalovirus infection. TCRdb ran MiXCR on the reads and lists one entry per CDR3 protein. The sample contains 150,000 to 200,000 distinct CDR3 sequences, under 20% of which appear only once. Sequencing used CD8+ T cells from PBMCs. The receptor source for this set is a human donor in good health (CMV status not recorded). Some clones in this sample may be carry-over from other donors' samples. The CDR3 runs from the conserved cysteine through the conserved F or W. Fields, in order: V gene, clone size, D gene, J gene, CDR3 DNA, CDR3 protein. The D gene is left open where the match is weak. Clone sizes are given selectively: once, few, many, or a class where the clone is expanded.

V: TRBV9
size: few
D: .
J: TRBJ1-2
DNA: TGTGCCAGCAGCGGAAGGGATGGCTACACCTTC
CDR3: CASSGRDGYTF

V: TRBV20-1
size: .
D: .
J: TRBJ2-1
DNA: TGCAGTGCTAACAGACCCACTTTGGCGGGGAGCTACAATGAGCAGTTCTTC
CDR3: CSANRPTLAGSYNEQFF

V: TRBV28
size: few
D: .
J: TRBJ2-2
DNA: TGTGCCAGCAGTTTAGTAGGCAGGGCGGGCGGGGAGCTGTTTTTT
CDR3: CASSLVGRAGGELFF

V: TRBV13
size: .
D: TRBD2
J: TRBJ2-1
DNA: TGTGCCAGCAGCGGCGGGAGGGGCAATGAGCAGTTCTTC
CDR3: CASSGGRGNEQFF

V: TRBV19
size: few
D: .
J: TRBJ2-1
DNA: TGTGCCTCTCTTCGCGGCGATGAGCAGTTCTTC
CDR3: CASLRGDEQFF

V: TRBV28
size: few
D: TRBD1
J: TRBJ2-7
DNA: TGTGCCAGCAGCCACAGGGGCGTTAACGAGCAGTACTTC
CDR3: CASSHRGVNEQYF

V: TRBV6-5
size: few
D: TRBD2
J: TRBJ2-1
DNA: TGTGCCAGCAGTTACCTAGCGGGGGGGCCGGTTGAGCAGTTCTTC
CDR3: CASSYLAGGPVEQFF

V: TRBV20-1
size: few
D: .
J: TRBJ1-1
DNA: TGCAGTGTTCCGTCGAACACTGAAGCTTTCTTT
CDR3: CSVPSNTEAFF

V: TRBV28
size: few
D: TRBD2
J: TRBJ2-1
DNA: TGTGCCAGCAGTCTAAGCGGGAGAATTCCTAATGAGCAGTTCTTC
CDR3: CASSLSGRIPNEQFF

V: TRBV9
size: many
D: .
J: TRBJ2-1
DNA: TGTGCCAGCAGCCTTCGACCCAATGAGCAGTTCTTC
CDR3: CASSLRPNEQFF

V: TRBV6-2/TRBV6-3
size: .
D: TRBD2
J: TRBJ2-3
DNA: TGTGCCAGCAGTTACGGGGTAGCGGGAGGCCCCACAGATACGCAGTATTTT
CDR3: CASSYGVAGGPTDTQYF

V: TRBV7-6
size: few
D: .
J: TRBJ2-7
DNA: TGTGCCAGCAGCCCGCGCCCCTCCTACGAGCAGTACTTC
CDR3: CASSPRPSYEQYF

V: TRBV27
size: few
D: .
J: TRBJ2-2
DNA: TGTGCCAGCAGTGGGGGAGGATTGGAGCTGTTTTTT
CDR3: CASSGGGLELFF

V: TRBV7-2
size: many
D: .
J: TRBJ1-2
DNA: TGTGCCAGCATTGAATTGGGGCGAGGCTACACCTTC
CDR3: CASIELGRGYTF

V: TRBV6-2/TRBV6-3
size: once
D: TRBD1
J: TRBJ2-4
DNA: TGTGCCCGCAGTTACTCCCCGGGACAGGGAAACATTCAGTACTTC
CDR3: CARSYSPGQGNIQYF

V: TRBV28
size: few
D: .
J: TRBJ2-1
DNA: TGTGCCAGCAGTCCTCTACCTTCCTTTTCCTACAATGAGCAGTTCTTC
CDR3: CASSPLPSFSYNEQFF

V: TRBV7-9
size: few
D: .
J: TRBJ1-2
DNA: TGTGCCAGCAGCTTAAGGGCCGACGAAGACACCTTC
CDR3: CASSLRADEDTF

V: TRBV6-1
size: few
D: .
J: TRBJ2-7
DNA: TGTGCCAGCAGTGAAGTGGGGGGAGAGCAGTACTTC
CDR3: CASSEVGGEQYF

V: TRBV28
size: few
D: .
J: TRBJ1-5
DNA: TGTGCCAGCAGTCTCCCGGGGGGCGTTAGCAATCAGCCCCAGCATTTT
CDR3: CASSLPGGVSNQPQHF

V: TRBV7-8
size: few
D: .
J: TRBJ2-2
DNA: TGTGCCAGCAGCTACGGACAGGCCCGGGGGACCGGGGAGCTGTTTTTT
CDR3: CASSYGQARGTGELFF

V: TRBV7-2
size: few
D: .
J: TRBJ1-2
DNA: TGTGCCAGCAGCTTAAGGATCAGGAACTATGGCTACACCTTC
CDR3: CASSLRIRNYGYTF

V: TRBV28
size: few
D: TRBD1
J: TRBJ2-3
DNA: TGTGCCAGCAGTTTGTACAGGGGTAGCACAGATACGCAGTATTTT
CDR3: CASSLYRGSTDTQYF

V: TRBV12-3/TRBV12-4
size: once
D: TRBD1
J: TRBJ2-3
DNA: TGTGCCAGCAGCCCCCCACAGGGGGCTACTAGCACAGATACGCAGTATTTT
CDR3: CASSPPQGATSTDTQYF

V: TRBV5-6
size: .
D: .
J: TRBJ1-6
DNA: TGTGCCAGCAGCGACATCAGACGCAGGGCCGTTTCACCCCTCCACTTT
CDR3: CASSDIRRRAVSPLHF

V: TRBV28
size: few
D: .
J: TRBJ2-7
DNA: TGTGCCAGCAGTTTCCGATCGGAGTGGGAGTACGAGCAGTACTTC
CDR3: CASSFRSEWEYEQYF

V: TRBV6-1
size: .
D: .
J: TRBJ2-7
DNA: TGTGCCAGCAGTCCACGACAGTACACAATCTACGAGCAGTACTTC
CDR3: CASSPRQYTIYEQYF

V: TRBV20-1
size: .
D: .
J: TRBJ2-1
DNA: TGCAGTGCCTTATCCAAAGGGGGGCTCTCCTACAATGAGCAGTTCTTC
CDR3: CSALSKGGLSYNEQFF